This entry lists 31 T cell receptor beta chains sequenced from one sample in a study of T cell responses to AZD1222 COVID-19 vaccine (dated by TCRdb to about 2021). Libraries were constructed by the immunoSEQ multiplex PCR assay. Entries here come from immuneACCESS through TCRdb and include only in-frame sequences with V and J called. Some clones fail to appear in such tables; in the studies checked, an unresolved V gene covers under half of the shortfall, and the cause of the remainder is unknown. A total of some 150,000 clones appear in this sample, about 93% of them only once. The ten largest make up 1.5% to 2% of the sample. Interpreted using the paper, the time point label stands for: baseline before first vaccination. The input for sequencing was peripheral blood, taken on day 0 of AZD1222 vaccination. The receptors originated from an adult in good health.

The V call is TRBV29-1, the J call TRBJ2-1; either TRBD1 or TRBD2 may fit D (5 bases each). V was cut by 3 bases and J by 4 bases, with 13 bases left in between. The CDR3 spans 14 residues. Germline-derived CDR1 and CDR2 are SQVTM and ANQGSEA. The CDR3 sequence is CSVEGLGVYNEQFF. CDR3 DNA: TGCAGCGTTGAGGGGCTCGGGGTTTACAATGAGCAGTTCTTC.

This sequence joins TRBV2 and TRBJ1-6; perhaps TRBD1 as D (6 bases). Trimming removed 8 bases from V and 7 bases from J, with 18 bases in between. The CDR3 totals 15 residues. Germline values: CDR1 SNHLY, CDR2 FYNNEI. This CDR3 is CASGRTEGENSPLHF. Here the CDR3 DNA reads TGTGCCAGCGGACGGACAGAAGGGGAAAATTCACCCCTCCACTTT.

The chain carries TRBV2 and TRBJ1-4; possible D gene TRBD1, 5 bases. Germline loops: CDR1 SNHLY, CDR2 FYNNEI. The CDR3 runs 15 residues. Trimming cost V 4 bases and J 1 base, with 10 bases left between them. CDR3 sequence: CASSGQGLTNEKLFF. CDR3 in DNA: TGTGCCAGCAGTGGGCAGGGACTAACTAATGAAAAACTGTTTTTT. Supplemented by reference TRBV2 and TRBJ1-4, the full variable domain reads EPEVTQTPSHQVTQMGQEVILRCVPISNHLYFYWYRQILGQKVEFLVSFYNNEISEKSEIFDDQFSVERPDGSNFTLKIRSTKLEDSAMYFCASSGQGLTNEKLFFGSGTQLSVL.

The chain uses TRBV7-2 and TRBJ1-4, with D tentatively TRBD1 (6 bases). Germline lookup yields CDR1 SGHTA and CDR2 FQGNSA. V was clipped by 5 bases and J by 3 bases, with 13 bases between them. The CDR3 length is 15 residues. CDR3 sequence (DNA): TGTGCCAGCAGCACTAGGGGGGCATCTAATGAAAAACTGTTTTTT. It encodes CASSTRGASNEKLFF.

This clone was seen just once. The chain recombines TRBV7-9 with TRBJ2-2, with a tentative D call TRBD2 (6 bases). V gave up 1 base and J gave up 5 bases, with 14 bases separating them. This CDR3 has 16 residues. CDR1 is SEHNR, CDR2 FQNEAQ, per germline (reference sequence). DNA for the CDR3: TGTGCCAGCAGCTTAGAGCCGGGAGTAGGGACCGGGGAGCTGTTTTTT. Translated, it gives CASSLEPGVGTGELFF.

The CDR3 here is CASSLYREAGELFF. The CDR3 DNA reads as TGTGCCAGCAGTTTATACAGGGAGGCCGGGGAGCTGTTTTTT. The gene calls are TRBV28 and TRBJ2-2, with D perhaps TRBD1 or TRBD2 (6 bases each). Germline V gene data show CDR1 as MDHEN and CDR2 as SYDVKM. The CDR3 sequence is 14 residues long. The V end lost 1 base, the J end lost 6 bases, and 9 bases lay between the germline ends.

This clone was seen a handful of times. The sample carries other DNA sequences with the same CDR3. The rearrangement joins TRBV6-5 to TRBJ2-2, with D uncertain. The germline V gene encodes CDR1 MNHEY and CDR2 SVGAGI. This CDR3 has 12 amino acids. V was trimmed by 4 bases and J by 3 bases, leaving 3 bases between them. CDR3 DNA: TGTGCCAGCAGTTCAGACACCGGGGAGCTGTTTTTT. Translation: CASSSDTGELFF.

This chain connects TRBV2 to TRBJ2-7; TRBD1 matches at 8 bases. In germline, CDR1 is SNHLY, CDR2 FYNNEI. The CDR3 sequence is 14 residues long. V dropped 6 bases and J dropped 3; count of bases not matched to a gene: 7. The CDR3, as DNA: TGTGCCAGCAGCGACCAGGGGGCCCACTACGAGCAGTACTTC. Its protein product is CASSDQGAHYEQYF.

The V call is TRBV5-4, the J call TRBJ2-3; D not certain. CDR1 is SGHNT, CDR2 YYREEE, per germline (reference sequence). V was clipped by 4 bases and J by 2 bases, with 5 bases between them. This CDR3 is built from 12 residues. CDR3 sequence reads: CASSAPTDTQYF. CDR3 nucleotide sequence: TGTGCCAGCAGCGCCCCCACAGATACGCAGTATTTT.

The rearrangement uses TRBV18 and TRBJ2-2, with unresolved D. CDR1 and CDR2 (germline): KGHSH, LQKENI. Trimming took off 1 base at V and 5 bases at J, with 8 bases between the two ends. The CDR3 contains 14 residues. The CDR3 reads CASSPLAETGELFF. DNA of the CDR3: TGTGCCAGCTCACCACTTGCGGAGACCGGGGAGCTGTTTTTT. The whole variable domain, filled in from reference TRBV18 and TRBJ2-2, reads NAGVMQNPRHLVRRRGQEARLRCSPMKGHSHVYWYRQLPEEGLKFMVYLQKENIIDESGMPKERFSAEFPKEGPSILRIQQVVRGDSAAYFCASSPLAETGELFFGEGSRLTVL.

The chain links TRBV30 to TRBJ1-3; TRBD1 matches at 7 bases. The CDR3 has 17 residues. J gave up 8 bases and V 3 bases, and 19 bases lay outside the gene matches. Per the germline V gene, CDR1 is GTSNPN and CDR2 is SVGIG (reference sequence). CDR3 nucleotide sequence: TGTGCCTGGAGCGTGGGGGAGTACAGGGGTTATGTGGACACCATATATTTT. It is translated as CAWSVGEYRGYVDTIYF.

V is TRBV27 and J is TRBJ2-3; D is possibly TRBD2 (7 bases). CDR1 and CDR2 from the germline V gene are MNHEY and SMNVEV (reference sequence). The CDR3 is made up of 17 amino acids. Between the trimmed V and J ends, which lost 1 base and 0 bases, there was a span of 14 bases. The DNA for the CDR3 is TGTGCCAGCAGTTTATGGTGGGGGGGGACAAGCACAGATACGCAGTATTTT. Translating gives CASSLWWGGTSTDTQYF.

V gene TRBV5-4 combines with J gene TRBJ2-3; D gene ambiguous. CDR3 size: 16 residues. The V gene's germline CDR1 is SGHNT and CDR2 YYREEE (reference sequence). V dropped 0 bases and J dropped 0 bases, with 11 bases sitting between them. The CDR3 sequence is CASSLEADTSTDTQYF. In DNA, the CDR3 is TGTGCCAGCAGCTTGGAGGCAGATACTAGCACAGATACGCAGTATTTT.

This rearrangement joins TRBV19 to TRBJ1-3; no firm D call. The CDR3 sequence is 14 residues long. Germline V gene sequence: CDR1 LNHDA, CDR2 SQIVND (reference sequence). V was clipped by 6 bases and J by 5 bases, with 14 bases between them. Written as DNA, the CDR3 is TGTGCCAGTAGCTTGGGCCAGCAACGAAACACCATATATTTT. Residues: CASSLGQQRNTIYF.

This chain links TRBV7-3 with TRBJ2-7; TRBD2 is a possible D gene (5 bases). Trimming cost V 5 bases and J 2 bases, with 16 bases left between them. This CDR3 region has 15 residues. The germline CDR1 and CDR2 sequences are SGHTA and FQGTGA. Written as DNA, the CDR3 is TGTGCCAGCAGCCCCCAGGATGTGGGAGCCTACGAGCAGTACTTC. Translation: CASSPQDVGAYEQYF.

In its sample, this clone was seen once. The rearrangement joins TRBV2 to TRBJ1-6; no definite D call. V was clipped by 7 bases and J by 6 bases, with 10 bases between them. CDR3 length equals 13 residues. The germline CDR1 and CDR2 sequences are SNHLY and FYNNEI. CDR3 DNA: TGTGCCAGCACGGCCGTGGGTAATTCACCCCTCCACTTT. Its protein product is CASTAVGNSPLHF.

The chain carries TRBV5-4 and TRBJ1-1, with D possibly TRBD1 on 6 matching bases. The germline V and J ends were trimmed by 6 bases and 2 bases, with 11 bases remaining between them. Germline CDR1 and CDR2: SGHNT and YYREEE (reference sequence). CDR3 size: 13 residues. CDR3 sequence reads: CASMQTGNTEAFF. CDR3 DNA: TGTGCCAGCATGCAGACAGGAAACACTGAAGCTTTCTTT.

The chain carries TRBV6-5 and TRBJ2-1; 7 bases line up with TRBD1. The CDR3 contains 13 residues. Germline values: CDR1 MNHEY, CDR2 SVGAGI. V shed 6 bases and J 5 bases; nucleotides not matched to a gene: 4. The CDR3 loop is CASSPGQNNEQFF. CDR3 in DNA: TGTGCCAGCAGCCCGGGACAGAACAATGAGCAGTTCTTC.

The genes are TRBV7-9 and TRBJ2-5; 9 bases are shared with TRBD1. This CDR3 comprises 15 residues. V lost 2 bases to trimming and J lost 5 bases; unmatched junction nucleotides: 6. Germline CDR1 is SEHNR and CDR2 is FQNEAQ (reference sequence). The CDR3 nucleotides are TGTGCCAGCAGCTTAATGGACAGGGGTTACGAGACCCAGTACTTC. Protein product: CASSLMDRGYETQYF.

V and J are TRBV5-1 and TRBJ1-5; the match to TRBD1 covers 7 bases. The CDR3 extends over 15 amino acids. V lost 0 bases to trimming and J lost 4 bases; unmatched junction nucleotides: 4. Per the germline V gene, CDR1 is SGHRS and CDR2 is YFSETQ. CDR3 residues: CASSLEGALNQPQHF. The CDR3 coding sequence is TGCGCCAGCAGCTTGGAGGGGGCCCTTAATCAGCCCCAGCATTTT.

This chain links TRBV9 with TRBJ2-1; D may be TRBD1 (6 bases). Trimming removed 2 bases at V and 9 bases at J, with 21 bases between. This CDR3 comprises 16 residues. Per the germline V gene, CDR1 is SGDLS and CDR2 is YYNGEE. CDR3 bases: TGTGCCAGCAGCGTGCAGGGGTCTATTTCAGCCAGTGAGCAGTTCTTC. Its translation is CASSVQGSISASEQFF.

V usage is TRBV7-8 and J usage is TRBJ1-5; the D gene is possibly TRBD1 (5 bases). Looked up from germline, CDR1 is SGHVS and CDR2 is FQNEAQ. The CDR3 totals 13 residues. Deletions cut 6 bases from V and 4 bases from J, with 10 bases between. The CDR3 region has the DNA TGTGCCAGCAGTTGGCAGGGAAATCAGCCCCAGCATTTT. Amino acid sequence: CASSWQGNQPQHF. Filled out from reference TRBV7-8 and TRBJ1-5, the complete variable domain reads GAGVSQSPRYKVAKRGQDVALRCDPISGHVSLFWYQQALGQGPEFLTYFQNEAQLDKSGLPSDRFFAERPEGSVSTLKIQRTQQEDSAVYLCASSWQGNQPQHFGDGTRLSIL.

This chain's CDR3 is CASSLGVIYGYTF. CDR3 coding DNA: TGTGCCAGCAGTTTAGGGGTCATATATGGCTACACCTTC. V and J are TRBV12-3 or TRBV12-4 and TRBJ1-2; D is uncertain. This CDR3 has 13 amino acids. With 1 base removed from V and 5 bases from J, the gap between germline ends came to 8 bases.

The V call is TRBV9, the J call TRBJ2-7; 9 positions agree with TRBD1. The CDR3 is 17 residues long. Losses at the gene ends were 3 bases for V and 5 bases for J; bases not matched to a gene: 15. Germline V gene data show CDR1 as SGDLS and CDR2 as YYNGEE. CDR3 sequence: CASSGRTGERRSDEQYF. Written as DNA, the CDR3 is TGTGCCAGCAGCGGAAGGACAGGGGAACGAAGGTCCGACGAGCAGTACTTC.

The V and J genes are TRBV4-2 and TRBJ1-1; 9 nucleotides agree with TRBD1. This CDR3 is built from 13 residues. After removal of 4 bases from V and 8 bases from J, the junction contained 5 bases not matched to a gene. Germline CDR1 reads LGHNA; CDR2 reads YNFKEQ. CDR3 sequence reads: CASSPGQGSEAFF. For the CDR3, the DNA is TGTGCCAGCAGCCCAGGACAGGGGTCGGAAGCTTTCTTT.

The chain is built from TRBV19 and TRBJ1-4; D is perhaps TRBD1 (5 bases). Trimming left V 7 bases short and J 13 bases short, with 16 bases between. Germline V CDR1 and CDR2: LNHDA, SQIVND (reference sequence). There are 12 residues in the CDR3. CDR3 coding DNA: TGTGCCAGTACCAGGTCCCTCGGGGGACTGTTTTTT. Residues: CASTRSLGGLFF.

This clone occurred once. The chain uses TRBV6-5 and TRBJ1-2, with D unresolved. This CDR3 comprises 10 residues. V was pared by 8 bases and J by 2 bases, with 3 bases between. The germline CDR1 and CDR2 sequences are MNHEY and SVGAGI. CDR3 residues: CASGNYGYTF. CDR3 nucleotides: TGTGCCAGCGGAAACTATGGCTACACCTTC.

The chain combines TRBV4-2 with TRBJ1-3; D remains ambiguous. The V end was cut by 0 bases, the J end by 0 bases, with 15 bases between. The CDR3 totals 18 residues. Germline-derived CDR1 and CDR2 are LGHNA and YNFKEQ. CDR3 loop: CASSQDLLGTYSGNTIYF. CDR3 in DNA: TGTGCCAGCAGCCAAGATTTGTTGGGAACCTACTCTGGAAACACCATATATTTT.

This chain joins TRBV5-6 and TRBJ2-2; TRBD2 aligns across 13 bases. The CDR3 totals 19 residues. V shed 3 bases, J shed 4 bases, and the junction held 12 bases outside the gene matches. Per germline, CDR1 SGHDT and CDR2 YYEEEE. As DNA, the CDR3 is TGTGCCAGCAGCTCCCCGGGACTAGCGGGAACCTCGGGCACCGGGGAGCTGTTTTTT. Translation gives CASSSPGLAGTSGTGELFF.

V usage is TRBV11-2 and J usage is TRBJ2-1; 10 nucleotides agree with TRBD2. The CDR3 is made up of 15 amino acids. Germline V gene lookup returns CDR1 SGHAT and CDR2 FQNNGV. The V segment lost 5 bases and the J segment 4 bases; nucleotides outside the gene matches: 5. The CDR3 DNA follows: TGTGCCAGCAGCCCCAGGACTAGCGGTTACAATGAGCAGTTCTTC. Protein: CASSPRTSGYNEQFF. The entire variable domain, with the rest obtained from reference TRBV11-2 and TRBJ2-1, is as follows: EAGVAQSPRYKIIEKRQSVAFWCNPISGHATLYWYQQILGQGPKLLIQFQNNGVVDDSQLPKDRFSAERLKGVDSTLKIQPAKLEDSAVYLCASSPRTSGYNEQFFGPGTRLTVL.

The chain combines TRBV7-9 with TRBJ1-4, with a possible D match to TRBD1 (5 bases). CDR3 length: 18 amino acids. Germline V gives CDR1 SEHNR, CDR2 FQNEAQ (reference sequence). Trimming pared 5 bases from V and 4 bases from J, leaving 23 bases between. For the CDR3, the DNA is TGTGCCAGCAGCCCTAGACGGGCACCCGGGGACGGTAATGAAAAACTGTTTTTT. Translated: CASSPRRAPGDGNEKLFF.